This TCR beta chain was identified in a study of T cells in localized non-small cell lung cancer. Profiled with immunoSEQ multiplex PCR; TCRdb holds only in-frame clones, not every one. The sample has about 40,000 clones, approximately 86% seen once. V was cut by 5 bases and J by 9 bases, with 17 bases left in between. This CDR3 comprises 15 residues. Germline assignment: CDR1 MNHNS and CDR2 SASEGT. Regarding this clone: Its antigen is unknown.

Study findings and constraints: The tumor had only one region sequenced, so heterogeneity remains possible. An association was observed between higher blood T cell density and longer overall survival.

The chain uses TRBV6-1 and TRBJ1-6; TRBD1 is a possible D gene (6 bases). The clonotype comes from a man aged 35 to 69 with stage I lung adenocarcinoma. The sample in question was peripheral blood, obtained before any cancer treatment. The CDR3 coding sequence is TGTGCCAGCAGTCAGAGGGGGTTCGCGATTTCACCCCTCCACTTT. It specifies CASSQRGFAISPLHF.